This is a list of T cell receptor beta chains from one sample in a study of blood T cell repertoires in COVID-19. Only in-frame clones appear in the TCRdb table, and some are missing; sequencing was by immunoSEQ multiplex PCR. The sample shows under 80,000 clones, roughly 80% of them seen only once. The sample comprised peripheral blood. The receptors here all came from a man aged 60 to 69 with COVID-19, enrolled during active disease. Each CDR3 is given with its conserved first and last residue. A D gene is named only where the DNA matches it firmly. The listing skips clone size in some rows; elsewhere it reads once, few, many or a size class.

J gene: TRBJ2-2; D gene: TRBD2; clone size: NA; V gene: TRBV3-1/TRBV3-2; CDR3 DNA: TGTGCCAGCAGCCCCGCCGGGGGGGTGGACACCGGGGAGCTGTTTTTT; CDR3 protein: CASSPAGGVDTGELFF
J gene: TRBJ2-5; D gene: TRBD2; clone size: NA; V gene: TRBV11-2; CDR3 DNA: TGTGCCAGCAGCTTAAGCCCCGCGTTAGCGGGAGAAGAGACCCAGTACTTC; CDR3 protein: CASSLSPALAGEETQYF
J gene: TRBJ2-3; D gene: TRBD2; clone size: NA; V gene: TRBV13; CDR3 DNA: TGTGCCAGCAGGTGGCTTAGCGGGAGATTGACAGATACGCAGTATTTT; CDR3 protein: CASRWLSGRLTDTQYF
J gene: TRBJ2-2; D gene: TRBD2; clone size: once; V gene: TRBV24-1; CDR3 DNA: TGTGCCACCAGTGATGAGAATACTAGCGGGAACACCGGGGAGCTGTTTTTT; CDR3 protein: CATSDENTSGNTGELFF
J gene: TRBJ2-1; D gene: NA; clone size: NA; V gene: TRBV11-3; CDR3 DNA: TGTGCCGTGGAGAGCGAGACCTACAATGAGCAGTTCTTC; CDR3 protein: CAVESETYNEQFF
J gene: TRBJ2-3; D gene: NA; clone size: NA; V gene: TRBV6-5; CDR3 DNA: TGTGCCAGCACCTTGCTGGCAACAGATACGCAGTATTTT; CDR3 protein: CASTLLATDTQYF
J gene: TRBJ2-1; D gene: TRBD2; clone size: NA; V gene: TRBV2; CDR3 DNA: TGTGCCAGCAGTGAAGAGGTAGCGGGAGGGAATGAGCAGTTCTTC; CDR3 protein: CASSEEVAGGNEQFF
J gene: TRBJ2-3; D gene: NA; clone size: NA; V gene: TRBV7-9; CDR3 DNA: TGTGCCAGCAGCCTCAGCGGGGATACGCAGTATTTT; CDR3 protein: CASSLSGDTQYF
J gene: TRBJ2-3; D gene: TRBD2; clone size: NA; V gene: TRBV4-1; CDR3 DNA: TGCGCCAGCAGCCAAGGAGTGTTAGCGGGAGGGGATACGCAGTATTTT; CDR3 protein: CASSQGVLAGGDTQYF
J gene: TRBJ2-1; D gene: NA; clone size: NA; V gene: TRBV19; CDR3 DNA: TGTGCCAGTAGTATAGACTCTAATAAGCATGAGCAGTTCTTC; CDR3 protein: CASSIDSNKHEQFF
J gene: TRBJ2-7; D gene: NA; clone size: once; V gene: TRBV5-6; CDR3 DNA: TGTGCCAGCAGCTTGTGGGTGCGATCGAGGGCCTACGAGCAGTACTTC; CDR3 protein: CASSLWVRSRAYEQYF
J gene: TRBJ2-1; D gene: NA; clone size: NA; V gene: TRBV14; CDR3 DNA: TGTGCCAGCAGCCAGATAGACAGCGCCTACAATGAGCAGTTCTTC; CDR3 protein: CASSQIDSAYNEQFF
J gene: TRBJ2-5; D gene: NA; clone size: NA; V gene: TRBV5-1; CDR3 DNA: TGCGCCAGCAGCGGGGCAGGGGTAGACGAGACCCAGTACTTC; CDR3 protein: CASSGAGVDETQYF
J gene: TRBJ1-1; D gene: NA; clone size: once; V gene: TRBV24-1; CDR3 DNA: TGTGCCACCAGTGACCCCGGGAGGGTGGAGGAAAACACTGAAGCTTTCTTT; CDR3 protein: CATSDPGRVEENTEAFF
J gene: TRBJ2-7; D gene: TRBD2; clone size: NA; V gene: TRBV6-5; CDR3 DNA: TGTGCCAGCAGGGGACTAGCGGGATCCGAGCAGTACTTC; CDR3 protein: CASRGLAGSEQYF
J gene: TRBJ2-5; D gene: NA; clone size: NA; V gene: TRBV2; CDR3 DNA: TGTGCCAGCAGCCCAGGGGAGACCCAGTACTTC; CDR3 protein: CASSPGETQYF
J gene: TRBJ2-3; D gene: TRBD2; clone size: NA; V gene: TRBV20-1; CDR3 DNA: TGCAGTGCTAGTAATCGGCTAGCGGCAAGCACAGATACGCAGTATTTT; CDR3 protein: CSASNRLAASTDTQYF
J gene: TRBJ2-7; D gene: NA; clone size: once; V gene: TRBV6-5; CDR3 DNA: TGTGCCAGCAGAGGGGCCCAGGGTCTCGAGCAGTACTTC; CDR3 protein: CASRGAQGLEQYF
J gene: TRBJ1-3; D gene: NA; clone size: NA; V gene: TRBV4-1; CDR3 DNA: TGCGCCAGCAGCCAAGATTCAGGGTCTGGAAACACCATATATTTT; CDR3 protein: CASSQDSGSGNTIYF
J gene: TRBJ2-7; D gene: NA; clone size: NA; V gene: TRBV7-6; CDR3 DNA: TGTGCCAGCAGCTTAGGAGGGGGAGTCGGGTACGAGCAGTACTTC; CDR3 protein: CASSLGGGVGYEQYF
J gene: TRBJ1-3; D gene: TRBD1; clone size: few; V gene: TRBV18; CDR3 DNA: TGTGCCAGCTCACCAAAGGGACAGGAAGATGGAAACACCATATATTTT; CDR3 protein: CASSPKGQEDGNTIYF
J gene: TRBJ2-3; D gene: TRBD1; clone size: NA; V gene: TRBV6-5; CDR3 DNA: TGTGCCAGCAATTATGGACAGGGCACAGATACGCAGTATTTT; CDR3 protein: CASNYGQGTDTQYF
J gene: TRBJ2-1; D gene: TRBD1; clone size: NA; V gene: TRBV3-1/TRBV3-2; CDR3 DNA: TGTGCCAGCAGCCTGACGGTAGGTCAGGGGGCGAATGAGCAGTTCTTC; CDR3 protein: CASSLTVGQGANEQFF
J gene: TRBJ2-7; D gene: TRBD1; clone size: few; V gene: TRBV5-1; CDR3 DNA: TGCGCCAGCAGCTTGGGGACAGGGTACGTCTCCTACGAGCAGTACTTC; CDR3 protein: CASSLGTGYVSYEQYF
J gene: TRBJ2-5; D gene: TRBD1; clone size: few; V gene: TRBV5-1; CDR3 DNA: TGCGCCAGCAGCTTGGGGGACAGGGGACAAGAGACCCAGTACTTC; CDR3 protein: CASSLGDRGQETQYF
J gene: TRBJ1-1; D gene: NA; clone size: NA; V gene: TRBV5-4; CDR3 DNA: TGTGCCAGCAGCATCCCGACAGGGAACACTGAAGCTTTCTTT; CDR3 protein: CASSIPTGNTEAFF